This TCR beta chain was documented in a study of blood T cell repertoires in COVID-19. The overall study: The United States, Italy and Spain supplied acute and convalescent COVID-19 samples. T cells, B-cell-depleted T cells, or PBMCs provided the cDNA or gDNA that served as material.

Repertoires were generated with immunoSEQ multiplex PCR, while TCRdb's copy carries only in-frame clones and drops some. The repertoire holds fewer than 250,000 clones, with 75% to 85% as singletons. Germline V gives CDR1 MNHEY, CDR2 SMNVEV (reference sequence). With V trimmed by 5 bases and J by 0 bases, 9 bases remained unmatched. This CDR3 region has 19 residues. The V call is TRBV27, the J call TRBJ2-1; 14 bases fit TRBD2. The clonotype was recovered from a woman aged 65 to 85 with acute or convalescent COVID-19. Specimen: peripheral blood. The CDR3: CASSSTGLAGVVSYNEQFF. CDR3 sequence (DNA): TGTGCCAGCAGTAGTACGGGACTAGCGGGGGTCGTCTCCTACAATGAGCAGTTCTTC.